The T cell receptor (beta chain) under discussion was sequenced for a study of early T cells in non-severe SARS-CoV-2 infection. MiXCR, applied by TCRdb to the 5' RACE reads, yields one record per CDR3 protein. The sample lists approximately 52,000 distinct CDR3 sequences; 8% to 8.5% were seen once. Only a few counts were recorded for this clonotype. The germline gives CDR1 SGHNT, CDR2 YENEEA. This CDR3 is built from 16 residues. V was clipped by 5 bases and J by 6 bases; unmatched bases: 11. The sample comprised whole blood. The TCR comes from an adult who was a healthcare worker with PCR-confirmed SARS-CoV-2 infection or an uninfected control (not recorded which). The rearrangement links TRBV11-3 to TRBJ2-2, with 8 bases fitting TRBD1. This CDR3 is CASSSGQGNGAGELFF. In DNA form, the CDR3 reads TGTGCCAGCAGCAGCGGACAGGGAAACGGCGCCGGGGAGCTGTTTTTT.